This record covers a single TCR beta chain. This sample was taken from a study of blood T cell repertoires in COVID-19. Study information: Both acute and convalescent COVID-19 samples were obtained from the United States, Italy and Spain. T cells, B-cell-depleted T cells, or PBMCs provided the cDNA or gDNA that served as material.

Authors' methods: Estimation of nucleated cell counts was performed using reference gene primer amplification. Clones were read by immunoSEQ multiplex PCR, and TCRdb kept only the in-frame ones, dropping some. V and J calls and clone size are copied from that table; D and trimming were computed from the DNA. This sample has just under 350,000 clones; 80% to 90% occur once, and the top ten carry roughly 6.3%. Germline V lookup: CDR1 ENHRY, CDR2 SYGVKD. V was clipped by 10 bases and J by 3 bases; unmatched bases: 5. The CDR3 has 12 residues. Enrolment of Seattle patients took place during active infection, and they were followed longitudinally.

The receptor's source is a woman between 45 and 65 years old with COVID-19, enrolled during active disease. The chain combines TRBV10-3 with TRBJ2-7; TRBD2 aligns across 8 bases. The sequenced sample consisted of peripheral blood. CDR3 region: CANSRGDYEQYF. CDR3 sequence (DNA): TGTGCCAACTCGCGGGGGGACTACGAGCAGTACTTC.